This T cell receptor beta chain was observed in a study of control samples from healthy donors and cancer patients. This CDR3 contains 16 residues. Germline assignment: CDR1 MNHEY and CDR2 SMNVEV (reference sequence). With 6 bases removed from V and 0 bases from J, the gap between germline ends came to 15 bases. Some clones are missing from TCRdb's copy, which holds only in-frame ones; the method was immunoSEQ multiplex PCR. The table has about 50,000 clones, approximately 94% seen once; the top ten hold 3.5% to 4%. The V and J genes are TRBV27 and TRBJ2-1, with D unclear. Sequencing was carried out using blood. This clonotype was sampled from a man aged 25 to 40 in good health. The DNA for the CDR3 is TGTGCCAGCAGCTCTTTAGCTCAGAGCTCCTACAATGAGCAGTTCTTC. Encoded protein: CASSSLAQSSYNEQFF.